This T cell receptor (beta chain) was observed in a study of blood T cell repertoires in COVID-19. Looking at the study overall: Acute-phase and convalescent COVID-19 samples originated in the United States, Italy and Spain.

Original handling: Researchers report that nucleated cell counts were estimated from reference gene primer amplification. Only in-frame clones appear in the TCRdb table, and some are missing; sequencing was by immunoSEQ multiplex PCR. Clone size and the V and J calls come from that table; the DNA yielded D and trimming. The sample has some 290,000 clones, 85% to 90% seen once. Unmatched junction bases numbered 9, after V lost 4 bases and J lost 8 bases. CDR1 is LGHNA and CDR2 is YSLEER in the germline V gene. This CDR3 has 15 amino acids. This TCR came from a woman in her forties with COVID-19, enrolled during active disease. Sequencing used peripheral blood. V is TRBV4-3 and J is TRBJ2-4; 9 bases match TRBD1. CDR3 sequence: CASSPSGQGRDIQYF. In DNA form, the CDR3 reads TGCGCCAGCAGCCCGTCCGGACAGGGGAGGGACATTCAGTACTTC.